The 25 T cell receptor beta chains below come from one sample, sequenced in a study of cytomegalovirus exposure and HLA in healthy donors. Amplification used 60 Vbeta primers and 13 Jbeta primers. The repertoire was sequenced with immunoSEQ multiplex PCR; TCRdb's copy has only in-frame clones and lacks some. Its listing shows some 130,000 clones. The sample taken for sequencing was PBMCs. All receptors come from a woman aged 40 to 50 in good health and CMV-seropositive.

The chain is built from TRBV7-9 and TRBJ2-3, with D maybe TRBD2 (6 bases). The CDR3 runs 15 residues. Germline CDR1 and CDR2: SEHNR and FQNEAQ (reference sequence). V shed 5 bases and J shed 0 bases, with 12 bases lying between them. The CDR3 spells CASSAGLRSTDTQYF. CDR3 bases: TGTGCCAGCAGCGCGGGACTCCGGAGCACAGATACGCAGTATTTT.

The V gene is TRBV7-9, the J gene TRBJ2-3; D is possibly TRBD2 (6 bases). The CDR3 totals 15 residues. V was pared by 4 bases and J by 7 bases, with 18 bases between. Germline assignment: CDR1 SEHNR and CDR2 FQNEAQ (reference sequence). CDR3 loop: CASSSFSGARNTQYF. CDR3 in DNA: TGTGCCAGCAGCTCCTTTAGCGGCGCCAGGAATACGCAGTATTTT.

This rearrangement joins TRBV27 to TRBJ1-5; 12 bases align to TRBD1. V lost 5 bases and J lost 2; bases outside the gene matches: 7. There are 17 residues in the CDR3. Germline V CDR1 and CDR2: MNHEY, SMNVEV (reference sequence). CDR3 sequence: CASSTSGQGAGNQPQHF. Written as DNA, the CDR3 is TGTGCCAGCAGTACATCGGGACAGGGGGCAGGCAATCAGCCCCAGCATTTT.

The V and J genes are TRBV5-1 and TRBJ1-1; 9 bases agree with TRBD1. In germline, CDR1 is SGHRS, CDR2 YFSETQ. Losses at the gene ends were 4 bases for V and 0 bases for J; bases not matched to a gene: 4. This CDR3 region has 15 residues. CDR3 amino acids: CASSPRQGVNTEAFF. The CDR3 DNA follows: TGCGCCAGCAGCCCAAGACAGGGGGTGAACACTGAAGCTTTCTTT.

The V gene is TRBV27, the J gene TRBJ1-3; perhaps TRBD1 as D (5 bases). This CDR3 contains 14 residues. Germline CDR1 is MNHEY and CDR2 is SMNVEV (reference sequence). V lost 6 bases and J 8 bases, leaving 17 bases between the germline ends. The CDR3: CASSTGPQGDTIYF. CDR3 bases: TGTGCCAGCAGCACCGGGCCCCAAGGGGACACCATATATTTT.

V and J are TRBV5-6 and TRBJ2-1, with a tentative D call TRBD2 (5 bases). The V end was cut by 4 bases, the J end by 4 bases, with 18 bases between. The CDR3 is made up of 16 amino acids. Germline assignment: CDR1 SGHDT and CDR2 YYEEEE. The CDR3 coding sequence is TGTGCCAGCAGCGGGATCCTTTTAGGCGGGTACAATGAGCAGTTCTTC. Translated, it gives CASSGILLGGYNEQFF.

This rearrangement joins TRBV30 to TRBJ2-5; 9 nucleotides agree with TRBD1. V gave up 4 bases and J gave up 11 bases; unmatched junction bases: 17. CDR1 GTSNPN and CDR2 SVGIG come from the germline V gene (reference sequence). There are 15 residues in the CDR3. CDR3 in DNA: TGTGCCTGGAACCCGGGGGGACAGGGACAGTCAGAGCAGTACTTC. Translating gives CAWNPGGQGQSEQYF.

The chain recombines TRBV28 with TRBJ2-5, with 9 bases fitting TRBD1. Looked up from germline, CDR1 is MDHEN and CDR2 is SYDVKM. With 4 bases clipped from V and 6 bases from J, the junction kept 12 bases outside the gene matches. The CDR3 is 16 residues long. CDR3: CASSSTGTGFQQTQYF. The CDR3 nucleotides are TGTGCCAGCAGTTCCACCGGGACAGGGTTTCAGCAGACCCAGTACTTC. Variable domain in full (rest from reference TRBV28 and TRBJ2-5): DVKVTQSSRYLVKRTGEKVFLECVQDMDHENMFWYRQDPGLGLRLIYFSYDVKMKEKGDIPEGYSVSREKKERFSLILESASTNQTSMYLCASSSTGTGFQQTQYFGPGTRLLVL.

The rearrangement uses TRBV5-8 and TRBJ1-5, with D possibly being TRBD1 (5 bases). Germline V lookup: CDR1 SGHTS, CDR2 YDEGEE. Trimming took off 0 bases at V and 0 bases at J, with 7 bases between the two ends. The CDR3 has 15 residues. CDR3 bases: TGTGCCAGCAGCTTGGGACAGATTAGCAATCAGCCCCAGCATTTT. This sequence encodes CASSLGQISNQPQHF.

The chain carries TRBV7-8 and TRBJ2-4; 7 bases fit TRBD1. CDR1 and CDR2 (germline): SGHVS, FQNEAQ. The junction had 9 bases not matched to a gene; V was cut back by 4 bases and J by 0 bases. The CDR3 is 17 amino acids. The CDR3 coding sequence is TGTGCCAGCAGCTATCTCCAGGGGGTAGTAGCCAAAAACATTCAGTACTTC. This codes for CASSYLQGVVAKNIQYF.

In DNA form, the CDR3 reads TGTGCCAGCAGCCCTGGACTGGAAACCTACGAGCAGTACTTC. Translated, it gives CASSPGLETYEQYF. The chain couples TRBV7-7 to TRBJ2-7, with D possibly TRBD2 on 5 matching bases. This CDR3 region has 14 residues. Germline V gene data show CDR1 as SSHAT and CDR2 as FNYEAQ (reference sequence). The V end lost 5 bases, the J end lost 2 bases, and 13 bases lay between the germline ends.

The V and J genes are TRBV28 and TRBJ2-7, with TRBD2 as a possible D gene (6 bases). Looked up from germline, CDR1 is MDHEN and CDR2 is SYDVKM. V was trimmed by 6 bases and J by 8 bases, leaving 14 bases between them. The CDR3 loop spans 12 amino acids. The CDR3 loop is CASSQTSIKQYF. The CDR3 bases are TGTGCCAGCAGCCAGACTAGTATTAAGCAGTACTTC.

The chain is built from TRBV11-2 and TRBJ2-1; TRBD1 matches at 12 bases. The ends lost 6 bases at V and 4 bases at J; junction bases unmatched: 10. Germline V gene sequence: CDR1 SGHAT, CDR2 FQNNGV. There are 17 residues in the CDR3. The DNA for the CDR3 is TGTGCCAGCAGTATCTTTGGGGGACAGGGGGCATACAATGAGCAGTTCTTC. Protein product: CASSIFGGQGAYNEQFF. Drawing the rest from reference TRBV11-2 and TRBJ2-1, the complete variable domain is EAGVAQSPRYKIIEKRQSVAFWCNPISGHATLYWYQQILGQGPKLLIQFQNNGVVDDSQLPKDRFSAERLKGVDSTLKIQPAKLEDSAVYLCASSIFGGQGAYNEQFFGPGTRLTVL.

The chain joins TRBV21-1 to TRBJ1-5. TRBV21-1 is a pseudogene segment. The CDR3 spans 11 residues. The CDR3 loop is CARGAYQPQHF. The CDR3 coding sequence is TGTGCCAGAGGAGCATATCAGCCCCAGCATTTT.

The V call is TRBV5-6, the J call TRBJ1-4; TRBD1 agrees at 7 bases. After removal of 0 bases from V and 5 bases from J, the junction contained 4 bases not matched to a gene. The germline V gene encodes CDR1 SGHDT and CDR2 YYEEEE. The CDR3 has 15 amino acids. The CDR3: CASSLAGQPNEKLFF. CDR3 bases: TGTGCCAGCAGCTTGGCGGGACAGCCGAATGAAAAACTGTTTTTT.

The DNA of the CDR3 is TGTGCCAGCAGCTTCACAGGGGTACCACAAGAGACCCAGTACTTC. Encoded protein: CASSFTGVPQETQYF. The rearrangement links TRBV7-9 to TRBJ2-5; TRBD1 matches at 7 bases. Germline CDR1 SEHNR, CDR2 FQNEAQ (reference sequence). This CDR3 region has 15 residues. The V segment lost 3 bases and the J segment 2 bases; nucleotides outside the gene matches: 6.

This rearrangement joins TRBV25-1 to TRBJ1-3; D perhaps matches TRBD1 (5 bases). CDR1 and CDR2 (germline): MGHDK, SYGVNS. Trimming took 5 bases from V and 1 from J, leaving 12 bases between them. The CDR3 contains 15 residues. As DNA, the CDR3 is TGTGCCAGCAGTCTTCAGGGTCTTTCTGGAAACACCATATATTTT. Its translation: CASSLQGLSGNTIYF.

The CDR3 sequence: CASSLTGDLSYGYTF. For the CDR3, the DNA is TGTGCCAGCAGCTTAACAGGGGATCTTTCCTATGGCTACACCTTC. The V and J genes are TRBV7-3 and TRBJ1-2; TRBD1 is a possible D gene (5 bases). Trimming pared 0 bases from V and 4 bases from J, leaving 12 bases between. This CDR3 region has 15 residues. Germline V gene lookup returns CDR1 SGHTA and CDR2 FQGTGA.

Note on this clone: Distinct nucleotide sequences in the sample also encode this CDR3. This chain links TRBV5-1 with TRBJ2-7, with 11 nucleotides matching TRBD2. The CDR3 runs to 15 residues. The germline gives CDR1 SGHRS, CDR2 YFSETQ. With V trimmed by 0 bases and J by 2 bases, 1 base remained unmatched. CDR3 bases: TGCGCCAGCAGCTTGGGGACTAGCGGGCCCTACGAGCAGTACTTC. This sequence encodes CASSLGTSGPYEQYF. The whole variable domain, remainder taken from reference TRBV5-1 and TRBJ2-7, is KAGVTQTPRYLIKTRGQQVTLSCSPISGHRSVSWYQQTPGQGLQFLFEYFSETQRNKGNFPGRFSGRQFSNSRSEMNVSTLELGDSALYLCASSLGTSGPYEQYFGPGTRLTVT.

V and J are TRBV27 and TRBJ2-1, with a possible D match to TRBD1 (6 bases). CDR1 MNHEY and CDR2 SMNVEV come from the germline V gene (reference sequence). The V gene lost 2 bases and the J gene lost 8 bases, with 13 bases spanning the gap. The CDR3 is 14 amino acids. The DNA for the CDR3 is TGTGCCAGCAGTTTAATCAGGGGTAACGATGAGCAGTTCTTC. As protein: CASSLIRGNDEQFF.

The chain joins TRBV5-1 to TRBJ1-3; the D gene is possibly TRBD1 (6 bases). The DNA end is more similar to TRBJ2-2, so the J call may be wrong. The CDR3 has 14 amino acids. Per germline, CDR1 SGHRS and CDR2 YFSETQ. CDR3 sequence (DNA): TGCGCCAGCAGCTCGGGACCAGGGGCCGGGGAGCTGTTTTTT. Translation: CASSSGPGAGELFF.

The chain joins TRBV6-5 to TRBJ2-7, with TRBD2 as a possible D gene (5 bases). The CDR3 is 15 amino acids. Germline CDR1 and CDR2: MNHEY and SVGAGI. Trimming pared 0 bases from V and 6 bases from J, leaving 15 bases between. CDR3 in DNA: TGTGCCAGCAGTTACTCGAGGCTGCTCGAGGGCGAGCAGTACTTC. Residues: CASSYSRLLEGEQYF.

The rearrangement links TRBV5-1 to TRBJ2-5, with 7 bases matching TRBD1. The CDR3 is made up of 15 amino acids. V dropped 5 bases and J dropped 2; count of bases not matched to a gene: 9. Germline values: CDR1 SGHRS, CDR2 YFSETQ. The CDR3 protein is CASRATGSLQETQYF. The CDR3 DNA reads as TGCGCCAGCAGAGCGACAGGGTCCCTGCAAGAGACCCAGTACTTC.

This sequence joins TRBV28 and TRBJ1-1, with D possibly being TRBD1 (6 bases). The CDR3 consists of 15 residues. Germline CDR1 reads MDHEN; CDR2 reads SYDVKM. V was shortened by 6 bases and J by 3 bases, with 17 bases between the two germline ends. CDR3 amino acids: CASSITGSRDTEAFF. In DNA, the CDR3 is TGTGCCAGCAGCATTACAGGGTCGCGGGACACTGAAGCTTTCTTT.

This sequence joins TRBV28 and TRBJ2-7, with 7 bases that match TRBD1. V shed 11 bases and J 6 bases; nucleotides not matched to a gene: 13. This CDR3 spans 13 amino acids. The germline gives CDR1 MDHEN, CDR2 SYDVKM. The CDR3 nucleotides read TGTGCCTGCCTAGGACAGGTCAGCTCCGAGCAGTACTTC. Translating it yields CACLGQVSSEQYF.